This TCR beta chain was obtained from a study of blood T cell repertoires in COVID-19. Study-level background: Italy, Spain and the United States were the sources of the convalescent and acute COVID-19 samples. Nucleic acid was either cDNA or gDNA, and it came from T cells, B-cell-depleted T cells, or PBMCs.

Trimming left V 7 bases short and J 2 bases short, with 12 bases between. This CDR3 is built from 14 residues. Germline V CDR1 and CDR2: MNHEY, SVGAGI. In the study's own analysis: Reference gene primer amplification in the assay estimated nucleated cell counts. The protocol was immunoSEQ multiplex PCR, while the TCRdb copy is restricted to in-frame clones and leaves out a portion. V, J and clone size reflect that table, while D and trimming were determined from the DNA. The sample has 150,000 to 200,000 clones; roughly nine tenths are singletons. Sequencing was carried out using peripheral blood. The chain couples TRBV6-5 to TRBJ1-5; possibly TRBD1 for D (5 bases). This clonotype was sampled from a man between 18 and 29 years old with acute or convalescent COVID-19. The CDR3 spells CASTAPGGNQPQHF. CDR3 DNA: TGTGCCAGCACCGCCCCGGGGGGCAATCAGCCCCAGCATTTT.